This TCR beta chain was recovered during a study of blood T cell repertoires in COVID-19 (dated by TCRdb to 2020 to 2022). Regarding the complete study: Samples covering the acute and convalescent phases of COVID-19 were provided by collaborators in the United States, Italy and Spain. The material from the prospective study consisted of cDNA or gDNA derived from T cells, B-cell-depleted T cells, or PBMCs. The dataset comprised deeply sampled blood TCRbeta repertoires from subjects exposed to, actively infected with, or recovered from COVID-19. The repertoires were made available in a free public database intended to serve as a resource for research on the immune response to SARS-CoV-2. Samples came from the ongoing ImmuneRACE study (first 160 participants) plus 1,254 subjects from 6 global collaborators. The sample metadata nearly always contained a de-identified subject ID, COVID-19 status, age in years and sex. Where HLA class I and class II types were available, the types were taken from metadata supplied by the sample provider, not from assay-based typing.

From the cysteine up to the phenylalanine, the CDR3 has a length of 13 residues. Kept here is only the CDR3 DNA, which spans 39 bases and is read in frame from base 1. CDR1 and CDR2 are drawn from the germline V gene: SGHVS, FNYEAQ. Trimming accounts for 5 bases at V and 4 bases at J, while the number of junction bases matched to no gene is 1. The immunoSEQ Assay, a bias-controlled multiplex PCR, was used to amplify TCRbeta CDR3 regions from genomic DNA. In the paper's pipeline: Nucleated cell counts per sample were estimated from amplification of reference gene primers within the assay. To quantify the absolute abundance of each unique TCRbeta CDR3 rearrangement, sequence reads were collapsed and filtered. For each sample, productive Simpson clonality was calculated as the square root of Simpson's diversity index over productive rearrangements. TCRdb's version of the immuneACCESS table is confined to in-frame rearrangements and falls short of the full clone set. An unresolved V gene accounts for under half of the shortfall where checked; the remainder is of unknown origin. Clonal size and the V and J genes are those of that table, whereas D and trimming came from the DNA. This sample has roughly 110,000 clones in its table, and approximately 84% of those were observed once. The ten most abundant clones make up more than 13% of the sample.

General conclusions and limits of the study: Clinical and demographic metadata were provided uncurated, with the amount varying by source and participant.

The collaborating institutions used their own protocols to collect whole blood in K2EDTA tubes. For TCRbeta analysis, collaborators shipped samples in one of three forms: frozen whole blood, isolated PBMCs, or DNA extracted from either of those sample types. This clone was picked up one time. Its recognized antigen is unknown. No qualities accompany the bases; no much larger clone lies one base away. The receptor was isolated from a woman aged 60-75 years with acute or convalescent COVID-19. Source material: peripheral blood. The rearrangement joined TRBV7-6 to TRBJ1-1; TRBD1 matches 10 bases in the middle. The DNA sequence is TGTGCCAGCAGCCGGACAGGGGGCACTGAAGCTTTCTTT. This codes for CASSRTGGTEAFF.